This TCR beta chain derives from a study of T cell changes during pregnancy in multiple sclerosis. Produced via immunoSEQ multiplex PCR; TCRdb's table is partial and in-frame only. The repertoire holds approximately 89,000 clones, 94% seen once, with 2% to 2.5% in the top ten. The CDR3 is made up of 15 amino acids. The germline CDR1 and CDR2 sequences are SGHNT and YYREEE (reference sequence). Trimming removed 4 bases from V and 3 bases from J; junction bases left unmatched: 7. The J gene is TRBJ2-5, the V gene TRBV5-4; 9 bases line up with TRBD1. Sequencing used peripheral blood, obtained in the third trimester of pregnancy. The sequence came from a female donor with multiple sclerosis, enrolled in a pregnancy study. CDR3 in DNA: TGTGCCAGCAGCCTCCGGGACAGGGCTAAAGAGACCCAGTACTTC. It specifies CASSLRDRAKETQYF.